The 2 T cell receptor beta chains below come from one sample, sequenced in a study of spatial heterogeneity in lung cancer. TCRdb re-called the 5' RACE reads through MiXCR, storing one row per CDR3 protein. The sample records about 120,000 distinct CDR3 sequences, 10% to 15% being singletons. Sample time point: blood at routine non-recurrence follow-up after resection. No cells were sorted before sequencing. The whole RNA sequenced was extracted from tumor, nontumor lung or frozen PBMC. The material sequenced was PBMCs, taken at follow-up. These receptor sequences come from a male donor with early-stage non-small cell lung cancer.

V gene TRBV6-2 or TRBV6-3 combines with J gene TRBJ1-5; 7 bases are a match to TRBD1. Unmatched junction bases numbered 7, after V lost 5 bases and J lost 3 bases. The CDR3 contains 15 residues. CDR1 is MNHEY and CDR2 is SVGEGT in the germline V gene. CDR3: CASSLPTGLNQPQHF. The CDR3, as DNA: TGTGCCAGCAGTCTCCCGACAGGGCTCAATCAGCCCCAGCATTTT.

This sequence joins TRBV4-1 and TRBJ1-1, with unresolved D. V was pared by 4 bases and J by 0 bases, with 9 bases between. The CDR3 sequence is 14 residues long. Germline CDR1 reads MGHRA; CDR2 reads YSYEKL. CDR3 DNA sequence: TGCGCCAGCAGCCCCCGGGCCCTGAACACTGAAGCTTTCTTT. It yields the protein CASSPRALNTEAFF.